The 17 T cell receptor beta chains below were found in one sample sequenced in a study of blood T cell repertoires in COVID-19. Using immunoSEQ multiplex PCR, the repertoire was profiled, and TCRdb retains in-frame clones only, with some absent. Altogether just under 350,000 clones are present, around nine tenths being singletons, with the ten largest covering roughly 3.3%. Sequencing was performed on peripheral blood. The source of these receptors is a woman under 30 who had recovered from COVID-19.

The CDR3 is CASSTSGRKETQYF. The CDR3 DNA reads TGTGCCAGCAGCACCTCCGGGAGGAAGGAGACCCAGTACTTC. The rearrangement joins TRBV7-9 to TRBJ2-5, with 7 positions matching TRBD2. V dropped 5 bases and J dropped 5; count of bases not matched to a gene: 8. Germline CDR1 and CDR2: SEHNR and FQNEAQ (reference sequence). This CDR3 has 14 residues.

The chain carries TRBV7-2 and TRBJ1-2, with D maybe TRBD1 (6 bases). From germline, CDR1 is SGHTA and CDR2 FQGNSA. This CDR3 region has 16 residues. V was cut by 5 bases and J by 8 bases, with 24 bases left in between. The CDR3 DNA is TGTGCCAGCAGCCTGAATCGGGCAGGGACATCTGGAGGCTACACCTTC. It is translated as CASSLNRAGTSGGYTF.

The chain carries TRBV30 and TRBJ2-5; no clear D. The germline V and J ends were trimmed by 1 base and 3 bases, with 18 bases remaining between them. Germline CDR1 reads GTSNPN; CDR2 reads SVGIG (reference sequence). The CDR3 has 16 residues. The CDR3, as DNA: TGTGCCTGGAGTGGGTTGTATTTGGGCCATAAAGAGACCCAGTACTTC. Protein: CAWSGLYLGHKETQYF.

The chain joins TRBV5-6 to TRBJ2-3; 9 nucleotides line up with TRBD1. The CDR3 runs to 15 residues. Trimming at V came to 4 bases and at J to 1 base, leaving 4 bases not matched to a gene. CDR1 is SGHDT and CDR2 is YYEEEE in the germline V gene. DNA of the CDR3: TGTGCCAGCAGCCAACGGACAGGGGGCACAGATACGCAGTATTTT. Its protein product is CASSQRTGGTDTQYF.

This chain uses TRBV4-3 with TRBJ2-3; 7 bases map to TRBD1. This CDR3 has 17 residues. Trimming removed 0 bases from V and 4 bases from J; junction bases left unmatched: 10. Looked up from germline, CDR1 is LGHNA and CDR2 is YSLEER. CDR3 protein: CASSQEAAGGSPDTQYF. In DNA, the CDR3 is TGCGCCAGCAGCCAAGAAGCGGCAGGGGGATCGCCAGATACGCAGTATTTT.

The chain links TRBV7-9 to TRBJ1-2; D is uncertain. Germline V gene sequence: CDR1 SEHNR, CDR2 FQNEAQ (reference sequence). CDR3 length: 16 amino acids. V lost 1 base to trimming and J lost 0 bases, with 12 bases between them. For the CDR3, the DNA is TGTGCCAGCAGCTTAGTCGCGGGTTCCCCTAACTATGGCTACACCTTC. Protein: CASSLVAGSPNYGYTF. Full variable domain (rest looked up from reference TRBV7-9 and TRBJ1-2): DTGVSQNPRHKITKRGQNVTFRCDPISEHNRLYWYRQTLGQGPEFLTYFQNEAQLEKSRLLSDRFSAERPKGSFSTLEIQRTEQGDSAMYLCASSLVAGSPNYGYTFGSGTRLTVV.

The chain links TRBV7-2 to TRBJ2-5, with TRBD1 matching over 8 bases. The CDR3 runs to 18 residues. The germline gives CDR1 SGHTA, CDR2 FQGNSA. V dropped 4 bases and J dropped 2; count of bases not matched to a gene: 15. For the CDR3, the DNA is TGTGCCAGCAGCTGGGGGCGCAGGGGGCGCTCGGGACAAGAGACCCAGTACTTC. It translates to CASSWGRRGRSGQETQYF.

The CDR3: CASSEQGFTEAFF. As DNA, the CDR3 is TGTGCCAGCAGCGAACAGGGGTTCACTGAAGCTTTCTTT. The genes are TRBV27 and TRBJ1-1; 7 bases match TRBD1. The CDR3 loop spans 13 amino acids. Germline V gives CDR1 MNHEY, CDR2 SMNVEV (reference sequence). The ends lost 6 bases at V and 4 bases at J; junction bases unmatched: 5.

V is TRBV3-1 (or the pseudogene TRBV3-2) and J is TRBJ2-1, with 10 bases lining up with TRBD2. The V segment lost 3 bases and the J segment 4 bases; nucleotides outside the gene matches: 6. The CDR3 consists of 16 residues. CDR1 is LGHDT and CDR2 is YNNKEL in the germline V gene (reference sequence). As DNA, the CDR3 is TGTGCCAGCAGCCATTCGCCGGGACTAGCGTACAATGAGCAGTTCTTC. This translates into CASSHSPGLAYNEQFF.

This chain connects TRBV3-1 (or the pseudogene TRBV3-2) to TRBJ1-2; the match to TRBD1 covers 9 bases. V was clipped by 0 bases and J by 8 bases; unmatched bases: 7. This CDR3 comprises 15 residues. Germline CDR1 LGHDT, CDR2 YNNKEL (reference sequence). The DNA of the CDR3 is TGTGCCAGCAGCCAAGACCTAACAGGGGGCTTAGGCTACACCTTC. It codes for CASSQDLTGGLGYTF.

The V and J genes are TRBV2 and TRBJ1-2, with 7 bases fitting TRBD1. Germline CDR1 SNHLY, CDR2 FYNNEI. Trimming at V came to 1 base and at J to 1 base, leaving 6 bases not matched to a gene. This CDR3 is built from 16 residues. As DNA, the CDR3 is TGTGCCAGCAGTGAAGTAGGGACAGCAATTAACTATGGCTACACCTTC. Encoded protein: CASSEVGTAINYGYTF.

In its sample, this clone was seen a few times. The CDR3 spells CASSQETGTSGANVLTF. The DNA for the CDR3 is TGCGCCAGCAGCCAAGAGACAGGGACCTCTGGGGCCAACGTCCTGACTTTC. The chain has TRBV4-3 and TRBJ2-6, with 7 bases that match TRBD1. The V gene's germline CDR1 is LGHNA and CDR2 YSLEER. V lost 0 bases, J lost 0 bases, and 2 bases stayed unmatched. The CDR3 runs 17 residues.

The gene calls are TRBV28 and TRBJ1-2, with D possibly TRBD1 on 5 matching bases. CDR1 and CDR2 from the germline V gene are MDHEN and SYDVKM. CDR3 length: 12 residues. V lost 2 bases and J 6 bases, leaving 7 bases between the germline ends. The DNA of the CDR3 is TGTGCCAGCAGTTTAGCACAGGATGGCTACACCTTC. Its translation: CASSLAQDGYTF.

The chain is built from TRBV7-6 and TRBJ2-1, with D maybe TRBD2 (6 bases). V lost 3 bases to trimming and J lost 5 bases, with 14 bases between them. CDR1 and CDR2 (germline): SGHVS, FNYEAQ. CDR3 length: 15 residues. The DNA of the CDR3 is TGTGCCAGCAGCTTCCCCTACCGGGGGAACAATGAGCAGTTCTTC. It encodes CASSFPYRGNNEQFF.

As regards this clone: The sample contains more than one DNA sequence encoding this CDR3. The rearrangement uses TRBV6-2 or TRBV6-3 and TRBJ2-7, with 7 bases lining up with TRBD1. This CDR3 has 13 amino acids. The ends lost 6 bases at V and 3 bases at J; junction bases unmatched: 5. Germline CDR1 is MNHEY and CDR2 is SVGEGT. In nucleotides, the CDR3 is TGTGCCAGCAGCCCGGGACAGCTCTACGAGCAGTACGTC. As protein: CASSPGQLYEQYV.

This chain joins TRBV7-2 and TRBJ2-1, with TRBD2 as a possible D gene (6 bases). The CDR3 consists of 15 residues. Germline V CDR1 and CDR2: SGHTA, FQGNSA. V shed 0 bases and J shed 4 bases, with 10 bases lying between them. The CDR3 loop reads CASSLASGIYNEQFF. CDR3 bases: TGTGCCAGCAGCTTAGCTAGCGGAATTTACAATGAGCAGTTCTTC.

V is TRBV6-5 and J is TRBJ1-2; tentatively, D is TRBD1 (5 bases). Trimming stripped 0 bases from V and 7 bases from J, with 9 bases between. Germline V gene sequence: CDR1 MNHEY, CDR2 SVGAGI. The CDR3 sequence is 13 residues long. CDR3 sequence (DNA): TGTGCCAGCAGTTACTCGCGGGGGACTGGCTACACCTTC. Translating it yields CASSYSRGTGYTF.